The 17 T cell receptor beta chains listed next were all sequenced from one sample in a study of T cell changes during pregnancy in multiple sclerosis. Assay: immunoSEQ multiplex PCR; the TCRdb copy retains only in-frame clones and omits some. Among roughly 32,000 clones listed, around nine tenths were seen once. The sample here was CD4+ T cells from peripheral blood mononuclear cells, taken in the second trimester of pregnancy. The source is a female donor in good health, enrolled as a control in a pregnancy study.

The chain links TRBV10-2 to TRBJ1-5, with D maybe TRBD1 (6 bases). CDR1 is WSHSY and CDR2 is SAAADI in the germline V gene. The CDR3 covers 16 residues. Trimming stripped 2 bases from V and 0 bases from J, with 11 bases between. CDR3 protein: CASSEGQPYSNQPQHF. DNA for the CDR3: TGCGCCAGCAGTGAGGGACAGCCATATAGCAATCAGCCCCAGCATTTT.

This clone was picked up one time. The J gene is TRBJ1-5, the V gene TRBV21-1. TRBV21-1 is a pseudogene locus. The CDR3 length is 14 residues. Written as DNA, the CDR3 is TGTGCCAGCAGCCCACGCCGGAGGATTGCGCCCCAGCATTTT. Encoded protein: CASSPRRRIAPQHF.

The rearrangement uses TRBV10-3 and TRBJ1-2; D is uncertain. The germline V gene encodes CDR1 ENHRY and CDR2 SYGVKD. This CDR3 region has 13 residues. Trimming took 0 bases from V and 8 from J, leaving 10 bases between them. The CDR3 sequence is CAISESRGGGYTF. CDR3 sequence (DNA): TGTGCCATCAGTGAGTCGAGAGGAGGCGGCTACACCTTC.

The chain recombines TRBV2 with TRBJ2-4, with 7 nucleotides matching TRBD2. The CDR3 extends over 16 amino acids. V was pared by 5 bases and J by 0 bases, with 7 bases of the junction left unmatched. Per the germline V gene, CDR1 is SNHLY and CDR2 is FYNNEI. The CDR3 coding sequence is TGTGCCAGCAGTATCGAGGGGACTATAGCCAAAAACATTCAGTACTTC. Protein sequence: CASSIEGTIAKNIQYF.

The chain couples TRBV7-2 to TRBJ1-3, with D maybe TRBD1 (6 bases). The CDR3 totals 15 residues. Trimming took off 3 bases at V and 1 base at J, with 10 bases between the two ends. Germline V gives CDR1 SGHTA, CDR2 FQGNSA. The CDR3 DNA follows: TGTGCCAGCAGCTTTACAGGGATGTCTGGAAACACCATATATTTT. This gives the protein CASSFTGMSGNTIYF.

This rearrangement joins TRBV30 to TRBJ2-1, with D uncertain. Germline CDR1 GTSNPN, CDR2 SVGIG (reference sequence). CDR3 length: 13 amino acids. Trimming pared 2 bases from V and 5 bases from J, leaving 10 bases between. Written as DNA, the CDR3 is TGTGCCTGGAGTTTCAGCGTAAACAATGAGCAGTTCTTC. It yields the protein CAWSFSVNNEQFF.

This chain links TRBV5-4 with TRBJ2-2, with D tentatively TRBD1 (6 bases). Germline V CDR1 and CDR2: SGHNT, YYREEE (reference sequence). Trimming took 0 bases from V and 0 from J, leaving 9 bases between them. This CDR3 spans 16 amino acids. This CDR3 is CASSLVGGSNTGELFF. The CDR3 DNA reads as TGTGCCAGCAGCTTGGTAGGGGGATCGAACACCGGGGAGCTGTTTTTT.

The chain links TRBV19 to TRBJ1-2, with D possibly matching TRBD1 (5 bases). Germline CDR1 LNHDA, CDR2 SQIVND (reference sequence). The V and J ends lost 1 base and 8 bases respectively, with 11 bases between them. This CDR3 has 13 residues. CDR3 sequence: CASSIGGQAGYTF. In DNA form, the CDR3 reads TGTGCCAGTAGTATAGGGGGCCAGGCGGGCTACACCTTC.

The sample holds a few counts of this clone. The rearrangement uses TRBV10-2 and TRBJ2-1, with 9 bases matching TRBD2. V lost 8 bases to trimming and J lost 8 bases; unmatched junction nucleotides: 7. The germline gives CDR1 WSHSY, CDR2 SAAADI. CDR3 length: 13 residues. CDR3 sequence (DNA): TGCGCCAGCGGATATAGCGGGAGCGATGAGCAGTTCTTC. Translated, it gives CASGYSGSDEQFF.

V is TRBV19 and J is TRBJ1-4; a weak D match, TRBD1 (5 bases). This CDR3 has 13 amino acids. V shed 5 bases and J shed 6 bases, with 10 bases lying between them. CDR1 is LNHDA and CDR2 is SQIVND in the germline V gene (reference sequence). CDR3 coding DNA: TGTGCCAGTAGTCAGGGATTATATGAAAAACTGTTTTTT. This codes for CASSQGLYEKLFF.

V and J are TRBV19 and TRBJ1-5; D not resolved. Germline CDR1 LNHDA, CDR2 SQIVND (reference sequence). The CDR3 spans 13 residues. Trimming pared 7 bases from V and 0 bases from J, leaving 7 bases between. The CDR3 spells CASTENSNQPQHF. CDR3 in DNA: TGTGCCAGTACTGAGAATAGCAATCAGCCCCAGCATTTT.

The chain has TRBV2 and TRBJ2-7, with TRBD1 identical over 7 bases. Per germline, CDR1 SNHLY and CDR2 FYNNEI. After removal of 5 bases from V and 3 bases from J, the junction contained 16 bases not matched to a gene. This CDR3 region has 17 residues. CDR3 sequence: CASSSRGQANRVYEQYF. The CDR3 coding sequence is TGTGCCAGCAGTTCGCGAGGACAGGCAAACAGGGTCTACGAGCAGTACTTC.

This clone is a singleton in its sample. The rearrangement links TRBV5-1 to TRBJ1-1, with D unclear. In germline, CDR1 is SGHRS, CDR2 YFSETQ. V was clipped by 4 bases and J by 0 bases, with 10 bases between them. This CDR3 is built from 14 residues. CDR3: CASSPQQLNTEAFF. CDR3 in DNA: TGCGCCAGCAGCCCCCAACAGCTGAACACTGAAGCTTTCTTT.

The chain is built from TRBV19 and TRBJ1-2; TRBD1 might be the D (6 bases). V lost 7 bases and J 0 bases, leaving 21 bases between the germline ends. CDR3 length: 17 residues. Germline V gene sequence: CDR1 LNHDA, CDR2 SQIVND (reference sequence). The CDR3 region has the DNA TGTGCCAGTACTGAAGGGGGGGGTTTTTTGGCTAACTATGGCTACACCTTC. It translates to CASTEGGGFLANYGYTF. The whole variable domain, filled in from reference TRBV19 and TRBJ1-2, reads DGGITQSPKYLFRKEGQNVTLSCEQNLNHDAMYWYRQDPGQGLRLIYYSQIVNDFQKGDIAEGYSVSREKKESFPLTVTSAQKNPTAFYLCASTEGGGFLANYGYTFGSGTRLTVV.

The sample holds one count of this clone. CDR3 DNA sequence: TGTGCCAGCAGCTCCCCGGGGACTTGGAACACTGAAGCTTTCTTT. Its protein is CASSSPGTWNTEAFF. The rearrangement links TRBV7-2 to TRBJ1-1; the D gene is possibly TRBD1 (5 bases). CDR1 and CDR2 from the germline V gene are SGHTA and FQGNSA. The CDR3 spans 15 residues. V was clipped by 4 bases and J by 1 base, with 13 bases between them.

The gene calls are TRBV7-2 and TRBJ2-7, with 13 bases matching TRBD2. V was clipped by 5 bases and J by 2 bases; unmatched bases: 6. The CDR3 sequence is 16 residues long. Germline V gene sequence: CDR1 SGHTA, CDR2 FQGNSA. The CDR3 loop is CASSKRTSGSTYEQYF. The CDR3 coding sequence is TGTGCCAGCAGCAAACGGACTAGCGGGAGTACCTACGAGCAGTACTTC.

The chain has TRBV30 and TRBJ1-1, with 8 bases fitting TRBD1. In germline, CDR1 is GTSNPN, CDR2 SVGIG (reference sequence). CDR3 size: 17 residues. V trimming: 2 bases; J trimming: 1 base; junction bases outside the gene matches: 12. The CDR3 DNA sequence: TGTGCCTGGAGTAGGTGGGGACAGGTGATAGGGAACACTGAAGCTTTCTTT. It is translated as CAWSRWGQVIGNTEAFF.